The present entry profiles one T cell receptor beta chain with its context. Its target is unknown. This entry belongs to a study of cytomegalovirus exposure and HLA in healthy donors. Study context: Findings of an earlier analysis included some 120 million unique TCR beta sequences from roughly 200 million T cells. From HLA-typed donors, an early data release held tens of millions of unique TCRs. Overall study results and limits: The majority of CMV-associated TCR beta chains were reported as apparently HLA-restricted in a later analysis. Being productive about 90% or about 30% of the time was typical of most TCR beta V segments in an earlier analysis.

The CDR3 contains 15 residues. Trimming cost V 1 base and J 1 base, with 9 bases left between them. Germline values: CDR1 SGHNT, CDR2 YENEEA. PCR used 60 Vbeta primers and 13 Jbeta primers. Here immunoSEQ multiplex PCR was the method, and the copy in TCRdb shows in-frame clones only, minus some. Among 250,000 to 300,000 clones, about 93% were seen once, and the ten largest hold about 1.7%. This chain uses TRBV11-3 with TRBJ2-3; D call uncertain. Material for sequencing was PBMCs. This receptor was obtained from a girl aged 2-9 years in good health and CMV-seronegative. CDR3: CASSLVGGGTDTQYF. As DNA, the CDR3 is TGTGCCAGCAGCTTAGTAGGCGGAGGCACAGATACGCAGTATTTT.